These T cell receptor beta chains were read from a single sample in a study of post-analysis software for immune sequencing data. TCRdb redid the calling of the PCR reads with MiXCR, one entry per CDR3 protein. The table includes fewer than 900,000 distinct CDR3 sequences, around 42% detected once. Sequenced material: blood. Every receptor here comes from a girl under 18 with multiple sclerosis. Both conserved end residues are part of each CDR3.

TRBJ2-3 | TRBV7-3 | CASSSAGTDTQYF
TRBJ2-7 | TRBV20-1 | CSATTSISSYEQYF
TRBJ1-2 | TRBV7-3 | CASSSGTGVGYTF
TRBJ1-2 | TRBV7-2 | CASRNPGRQELYTF
TRBJ2-5 | TRBV20-1 | CSAREEVVGGWGEQETQYF
TRBJ2-4 | TRBV29-1 | CSVEGAGRQYF
TRBJ2-1 | TRBV20-1 | CSARLLGQSSDEQFF
TRBJ2-3 | TRBV2 | CASRAGGPTHTQYF
TRBJ2-7 | TRBV9 | CASSVEGTGGYEQYF
TRBJ2-3 | TRBV7-9 | CASSLAKGDTQYF
TRBJ2-5 | TRBV20-1 | CSAKGTGEETQYF
TRBJ2-5 | TRBV20-1 | CSADRGGETQYF
TRBJ2-7 | TRBV28 | CASSLSLITFYEQYF
TRBJ2-3 | TRBV7-9 | CASSWGLAGAVGDTQYF
TRBJ2-5 | TRBV18 | CASSPLPMGQIKETQYF
TRBJ1-1 | TRBV7-3 | CASSPQPGTEAFF
TRBJ2-1 | TRBV12-3/TRBV12-4 | CASRTGGRSYNEQFF
TRBJ1-5 | TRBV21-1 | CASSKTDNQPQHF
TRBJ2-7 | TRBV7-2 | CASSLGPGRNYEQYF
TRBJ2-1 | TRBV7-3 | CASSYDNYNEQFF
TRBJ2-3 | TRBV28 | CASTPSRGTDTQYF
TRBJ2-5 | TRBV6-6 | CASSYSPIGQGQETQYF
TRBJ2-7 | TRBV6-1 | CASSPRHILTSYEQYF
TRBJ1-2 | TRBV6-5 | CASYKPGPRSYGYTF
TRBJ1-1 | TRBV4-1 | CASSQKARDDTEAFF
TRBJ1-2 | TRBV19 | CASSIAPDRGYTF
TRBJ2-7 | TRBV6-6 | CASSPTGHLYEQYF
TRBJ2-4 | TRBV7-9 | CSSSLVGGSNIQYF
TRBJ2-3 | TRBV20-1 | CSASNDRAGGPDTQYF
TRBJ1-1 | TRBV4-1 | CASSQALQENTEAFF
TRBJ2-3 | TRBV5-1 | CASSQRGQRSDDTQYF
TRBJ1-5 | TRBV6-1 | CASTNWGQDQPQHF
TRBJ1-2 | TRBV5-1 | CASRTGYSYTF
TRBJ2-1 | TRBV7-9 | CASSPGTSGGSYNEQFF
TRBJ1-2 | TRBV3-1 | CASSQGTGAHYGYTF
TRBJ2-2 | TRBV7-9 | CASSPRTGKANTGELFF
TRBJ2-3 | TRBV12-3/TRBV12-4 | CASSLGWGGSTDTQYF
TRBJ2-6 | TRBV28 | CASISRWASGANVLTF
TRBJ1-2 | TRBV5-1 | CASSVEAGARYGYTF
TRBJ2-1 | TRBV19 | CASSMGWGSSYNEQFF
TRBJ2-3 | TRBV24-1 | CATSDPEAAGTDTQYF
TRBJ2-7 | TRBV6-1 | CASTQGRGLYEQYF
TRBJ2-3 | TRBV7-9 | CASSPGLISGSTDTQYF
TRBJ2-5 | TRBV4-1 | CASSQAGQVGETQYF
TRBJ2-7 | TRBV18 | CASSPQGLSYEQYF
- | TRBV27 | CAGSIGSSGGEQYF
TRBJ2-1 | TRBV20-1 | CSALGLAEYNEQFF